Given below is one TCR beta chain in context. The data derive from a study of blood T cell repertoires in COVID-19. Overall study context: Both acute and convalescent COVID-19 samples were obtained from the United States, Italy and Spain. T cells, B-cell-depleted T cells, or PBMCs supplied cDNA or gDNA.

The CDR3 loop spans 15 amino acids. Germline V gene data show CDR1 as LNHDA and CDR2 as SQIVND (reference sequence). V gave up 9 bases and J gave up 4 bases; unmatched junction bases: 9. Per the authors' pipeline: Nucleated cell number was recorded as an estimate derived from reference gene primer amplification. Sequencing was performed with immunoSEQ multiplex PCR; in TCRdb, only in-frame clones are kept and a portion is missing. V, J and clone size derive from that table, while D and trimming were established from the DNA sequence. The profile shows roughly 190,000 clones, more than 80% of them singletons.

The specimen sequenced was peripheral blood. The rearrangement links TRBV19 to TRBJ1-5, with 10 bases identical to TRBD1. This sequence originates from a woman aged 55-69 years with acute or convalescent COVID-19. The CDR3 DNA reads TGTGCCAGCACCGACAGGGGGCCTAGGAATCAGCCCCAGCATTTT. As protein: CASTDRGPRNQPQHF.